These 19 T cell receptor beta chains share one sample of origin, sequenced in a study of OX40 agonist ivuxolimab in advanced cancers. Method: immunoSEQ multiplex PCR; TCRdb's copy keeps in-frame clones and lacks some. The repertoire includes roughly 59,000 clones, 70% to 90% of them detected once, and approximately 4.7% sits in the top ten. Source: CD4+ or CD8+ T cells sorted from blood, taken in a trial of the OX40 agonist ivuxolimab. These TCRs come from an adult with an advanced solid tumor such as melanoma, head and neck, liver or kidney cancer.

This rearrangement joins TRBV9 to TRBJ2-5, with 11 positions matching TRBD2. Looked up from germline, CDR1 is SGDLS and CDR2 is YYNGEE. CDR3 size: 18 residues. Trimming cost V 3 bases and J 5 bases; bases outside gene matches: 15. CDR3 sequence: CASSAFPDLAGGEETQYF. CDR3 in DNA: TGTGCCAGCAGCGCCTTCCCAGATCTAGCGGGAGGAGAGGAGACCCAGTACTTC.

This CDR3 reads CASSWVRGPNEKLFF. The CDR3 bases are TGTGCCAGCAGTTGGGTCAGGGGCCCTAATGAAAAACTGTTTTTT. This chain joins TRBV6-4 and TRBJ1-4; a possible D gene is TRBD1 (6 bases). The CDR3 has 15 amino acids. The V gene lost 5 bases and the J gene lost 3 bases, with 13 bases spanning the gap. From germline, CDR1 is MRHNA and CDR2 SNTAGT.

The rearrangement joins TRBV4-1 to TRBJ1-2; 7 nucleotides line up with TRBD1. Trimming removed 1 base from V and 8 bases from J; junction bases left unmatched: 7. The CDR3 runs 14 residues. Germline CDR1 is MGHRA and CDR2 is YSYEKL. The CDR3 nucleotides read TGCGCCAGCAGCCAAGCGACAGGGACGTCGGGCTACACCTTC. Amino acid sequence: CASSQATGTSGYTF.

This chain connects TRBV5-1 to TRBJ2-1, with a possible D match to TRBD1 (6 bases). Germline CDR1 SGHRS, CDR2 YFSETQ. Trimming cost V 4 bases and J 0 bases, with 14 bases left between them. This CDR3 is built from 16 residues. The CDR3 coding sequence is TGCGCCAGCAGCCCGCCCGACAGGAGCTCCTACAATGAGCAGTTCTTC. It encodes CASSPPDRSSYNEQFF.

This clone was detected only once. This chain joins TRBV18 and TRBJ2-1; D possibly corresponds to TRBD1 (5 bases). V lost 3 bases, J lost 5 bases, and 17 bases lay in between. The CDR3 extends over 16 amino acids. CDR1 is KGHSH and CDR2 is LQKENI in the germline V gene. CDR3 sequence (DNA): TGTGCCAGCTCACCCCTGGTGGGGCCGTTTAACAATGAGCAGTTCTTC. It encodes CASSPLVGPFNNEQFF. Filled out from reference TRBV18 and TRBJ2-1, the complete variable domain reads NAGVMQNPRHLVRRRGQEARLRCSPMKGHSHVYWYRQLPEEGLKFMVYLQKENIIDESGMPKERFSAEFPKEGPSILRIQQVVRGDSAAYFCASSPLVGPFNNEQFFGPGTRLTVL.

The chain is built from TRBV7-3 and TRBJ1-1; a possible D gene is TRBD1 (5 bases). CDR1 is SGHTA and CDR2 is FQGTGA in the germline V gene. CDR3 length: 14 residues. V was cut by 1 base and J by 1 base, with 7 bases left in between. CDR3 sequence: CASSLSGQNTEAFF. CDR3 in DNA: TGTGCCAGCAGCTTAAGCGGACAGAACACTGAAGCTTTCTTT.

The chain recombines TRBV28 with TRBJ2-3, with D hard to call. Germline V gene lookup returns CDR1 MDHEN and CDR2 SYDVKM. V shed 7 bases and J shed 1 base, with 3 bases lying between them. The CDR3 runs to 11 residues. CDR3 region: CASTGTDTQYF. DNA of the CDR3: TGTGCCAGCACGGGCACAGATACGCAGTATTTT. The full variable domain, rest sourced from reference TRBV28 and TRBJ2-3, is DVKVTQSSRYLVKRTGEKVFLECVQDMDHENMFWYRQDPGLGLRLIYFSYDVKMKEKGDIPEGYSVSREKKERFSLILESASTNQTSMYLCASTGTDTQYFGPGTRLTVL.

V is TRBV28 and J is TRBJ2-7, with a possible D match to TRBD1 (6 bases). Per the germline V gene, CDR1 is MDHEN and CDR2 is SYDVKM. The V and J ends lost 3 bases and 2 bases respectively, with 14 bases between them. The CDR3 sequence is 15 residues long. CDR3 residues: CASSFSGVFPYEQYF. CDR3 in DNA: TGTGCCAGCAGTTTCTCAGGGGTGTTCCCCTACGAGCAGTACTTC.

This clone came up a few times. The rearrangement joins TRBV30 to TRBJ1-1; D not resolved. The V end was cut by 7 bases, the J end by 4 bases, with 16 bases between. From germline, CDR1 is GTSNPN and CDR2 SVGIG (reference sequence). The CDR3 is 13 amino acids. CDR3 in amino acids: CASRLGRITEAFF. CDR3 nucleotide sequence: TGTGCCTCTCGATTGGGGAGAATCACTGAAGCTTTCTTT.

V gene TRBV21-1 combines with J gene TRBJ2-1. TRBV21-1 is flagged as a pseudogene. This CDR3 spans 12 amino acids. CDR3 in DNA: TGTGCCAGCTGCAGGGTCCTCAATGAGCAGTTCTTC. Residues: CASCRVLNEQFF.

This chain joins TRBV6-1 and TRBJ1-5, with TRBD1 identical over 11 bases. The CDR3 has 19 residues. The V and J ends lost 6 bases and 3 bases, in that order; junction bases with no gene match: 16. Germline CDR1 is MNHNS and CDR2 is SASEGT. The CDR3 DNA reads as TGTGCCAGCAGCGAACATTTCCCCGGACAGGGGGCACCCAATCAGCCCCAGCATTTT. It is translated as CASSEHFPGQGAPNQPQHF.

The chain joins TRBV25-1 to TRBJ2-1, with D possibly TRBD1 on 7 matching bases. V was shortened by 10 bases and J by 3 bases, with 16 bases between the two germline ends. Germline V gene data show CDR1 as MGHDK and CDR2 as SYGVNS. CDR3 length: 14 amino acids. The CDR3, as DNA: TGTGCCACAGGGGGAGGACTGAACTACAATGAGCAGTTCTTC. This sequence encodes CATGGGLNYNEQFF.

The V call is TRBV13, the J call TRBJ1-1, with D possibly being TRBD1 (5 bases). The CDR3 has 13 residues. CDR1 is PRHDT and CDR2 is FYEKMQ in the germline V gene (reference sequence). V gave up 3 bases and J gave up 6 bases, with 11 bases separating them. The CDR3 is CASSFSPGSEAFF. DNA of the CDR3: TGTGCCAGCAGCTTCTCCCCAGGGTCTGAAGCTTTCTTT.

J is TRBJ1-1 and V is TRBV10-3; 7 nucleotides line up with TRBD1. CDR3 length equals 11 residues. Germline-derived CDR1 and CDR2 are ENHRY and SYGVKD. V lost 11 bases, J lost 1 base, and 1 base stayed unmatched. Here the CDR3 reads CAHRGNTEAFF. The CDR3 DNA is TGTGCCCACAGGGGGAACACTGAAGCTTTCTTT.

This chain joins TRBV28 and TRBJ1-5, with D tentatively TRBD1 (6 bases). This CDR3 contains 18 residues. V shed 5 bases and J shed 0 bases, with 20 bases lying between them. CDR1 is MDHEN, CDR2 SYDVKM, per germline. CDR3: CASSTRKQGRYSNQPQHF. The CDR3 DNA follows: TGTGCCAGCAGTACTCGCAAACAGGGCAGATATAGCAATCAGCCCCAGCATTTT.

The rearrangement uses TRBV11-2 and TRBJ1-1, with 9 bases that match TRBD1. V gave up 5 bases and J gave up 5 bases; unmatched junction bases: 15. The V gene's germline CDR1 is SGHAT and CDR2 FQNNGV. The CDR3 spans 17 residues. The CDR3 DNA follows: TGTGCCAGCAGCCCAGGAGTAGGACAGGGGCACTTGACTGAAGCTTTCTTT. Amino acids: CASSPGVGQGHLTEAFF.

This chain links TRBV15 with TRBJ1-1; no firm D call. The CDR3 has 15 amino acids. Trimming took off 3 bases at V and 4 bases at J, with 15 bases between the two ends. The germline gives CDR1 LNHNV, CDR2 YYDKDF (reference sequence). The CDR3 reads CATSSATTLGTEAFF. The CDR3 DNA is TGTGCCACCAGCAGTGCAACCACACTCGGCACTGAAGCTTTCTTT.

The genes are TRBV6-5 and TRBJ1-1, with a possible D match to TRBD1 (5 bases). Germline assignment: CDR1 MNHEY and CDR2 SVGAGI. The V end was cut by 0 bases, the J end by 4 bases, with 9 bases between. The CDR3 sequence is 14 residues long. The CDR3 sequence: CASSYSQGSTEAFF. The DNA for the CDR3 is TGTGCCAGCAGTTACTCTCAGGGTAGCACTGAAGCTTTCTTT.

The gene calls are TRBV2 and TRBJ1-2; weak D call: TRBD1 (6 bases). Trimming pared 7 bases from V and 4 bases from J, leaving 13 bases between. The CDR3 runs to 13 residues. Germline V gives CDR1 SNHLY, CDR2 FYNNEI. For the CDR3, the DNA is TGTGCCAGCATTCAGGGGCTGAGCTATGGCTACACCTTC. This gives the protein CASIQGLSYGYTF.